This T cell receptor (beta chain) was sequenced during a study of blood T cell repertoires in COVID-19. Trimming cost V 6 bases and J 8 bases; bases outside gene matches: 7. The CDR3 contains 13 residues. In germline, CDR1 is LNHDA, CDR2 SQIVND (reference sequence). Method: immunoSEQ multiplex PCR; TCRdb's copy keeps in-frame clones and lacks some. Of hundreds of thousands of clones listed, 92% are singletons. Sequencing used peripheral blood. V and J are TRBV19 and TRBJ1-2; 9 bases fit TRBD1. The clonotype comes from a man in his 60s with COVID-19, enrolled during active disease. The CDR3 is CASRNPGQGGYTF. The CDR3 bases are TGTGCCAGTAGAAACCCTGGACAGGGGGGCTACACCTTC.